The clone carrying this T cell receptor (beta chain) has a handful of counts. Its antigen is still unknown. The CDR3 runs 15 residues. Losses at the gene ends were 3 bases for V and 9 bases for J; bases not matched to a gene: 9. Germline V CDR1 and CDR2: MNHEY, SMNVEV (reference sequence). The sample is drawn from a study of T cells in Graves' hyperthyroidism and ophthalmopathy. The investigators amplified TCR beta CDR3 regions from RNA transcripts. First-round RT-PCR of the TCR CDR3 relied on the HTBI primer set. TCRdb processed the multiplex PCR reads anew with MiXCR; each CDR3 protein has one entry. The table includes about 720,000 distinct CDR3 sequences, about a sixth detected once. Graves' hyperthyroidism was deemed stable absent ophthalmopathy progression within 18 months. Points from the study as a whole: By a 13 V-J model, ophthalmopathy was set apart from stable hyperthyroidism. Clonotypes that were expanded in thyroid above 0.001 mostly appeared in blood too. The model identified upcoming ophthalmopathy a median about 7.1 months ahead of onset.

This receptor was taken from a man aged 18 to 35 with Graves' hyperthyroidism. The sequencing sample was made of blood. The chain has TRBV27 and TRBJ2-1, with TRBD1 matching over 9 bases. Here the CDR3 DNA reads TGTGCCAGCAGTTTCGGGACAGGGTCTTTTGGTGAGCAGTTCTTC. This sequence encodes CASSFGTGSFGEQFF.